These 4 T cell receptor beta chains originate from one sample sequenced in a study of T cell responses to AZD1222 COVID-19 vaccine. Assay: immunoSEQ multiplex PCR; the TCRdb copy retains only in-frame clones and omits some. The table shows about 120,000 clones, with around 84% occurring only once. Sequenced here: peripheral blood, sampled 28 days after the second AZD1222 dose. The receptors shown here come from an adult who received the AZD1222 COVID-19 vaccine.

The rearrangement links TRBV6-2 or TRBV6-3 to TRBJ2-2; D is unresolved. CDR1 is MNHEY and CDR2 is SVGEGT in the germline V gene. V was shortened by 2 bases and J by 5 bases, with 6 bases between the two germline ends. The CDR3 totals 13 residues. CDR3 nucleotide sequence: TGTGCCAGCAGTTACAAAGGAACCGGGGAGCTGTTTTTT. This sequence encodes CASSYKGTGELFF.

The chain combines TRBV6-5 with TRBJ1-3; no clear D gene. Trimming pared 2 bases from V and 2 bases from J, leaving 7 bases between. The CDR3 runs 14 residues. Germline V gene sequence: CDR1 MNHEY, CDR2 SVGAGI. CDR3 in amino acids: CASSYDFPGNTIYF. CDR3 DNA: TGTGCCAGCAGTTACGATTTCCCTGGAAACACCATATATTTT.

This clone was detected once. The chain is built from TRBV18 and TRBJ1-4; 7 bases map to TRBD1. V lost 3 bases and J lost 5; bases outside the gene matches: 6. The germline V gene encodes CDR1 KGHSH and CDR2 LQKENI. The CDR3 sequence is 15 residues long. CDR3 loop: CASSPRQGKNEKLFF. The CDR3, as DNA: TGTGCCAGCTCACCCAGACAGGGAAAGAATGAAAAACTGTTTTTT.

CDR3 sequence reads: CASSVGFSYEQYF. The CDR3 region has the DNA TGTGCCAGCAGCGTCGGGTTCTCCTACGAGCAGTACTTC. The rearrangement uses TRBV9 and TRBJ2-7, with D hard to call. CDR1 SGDLS and CDR2 YYNGEE come from the germline V gene. V was trimmed by 2 bases and J by 0 bases, leaving 6 bases between them. The CDR3 has 13 amino acids.